This TCR beta chain was retrieved from a study of cytomegalovirus exposure and HLA in healthy donors. CDR3 length: 14 amino acids. The junction had 8 bases not matched to a gene; V was cut back by 10 bases and J by 0 bases. Looked up from germline, CDR1 is MDHEN and CDR2 is SYDVKM. Of note for this clone: Antigen: not known.

Researchers ran the PCR with 60 Vbeta and 13 Jbeta primers. The assay was immunoSEQ multiplex PCR, and TCRdb's table has in-frame clones only and misses some. Here the sample spans roughly 280,000 clones, under 80% being singletons. Findings and caveats of the study: Sequences of the TCR beta chain were said to predict the HLA-A and HLA-B alleles of most subjects accurately. Further analysis, carried out later, found HLA-associated TCR beta chains more clonally expanded than equally common other chains. Previously analyzed data showed that most TCR beta V segments were productive at a frequency of about 87% or about 30%.

The sample was PBMCs. The TCR sequence derives from a female donor in good health and CMV-seronegative. The chain has TRBV28 and TRBJ2-7; 8 bases match TRBD1. As DNA, the CDR3 is TGTGCCACTGATCAGGGGGCGAGCTCCTACGAGCAGTACTTC. This codes for CATDQGASSYEQYF.